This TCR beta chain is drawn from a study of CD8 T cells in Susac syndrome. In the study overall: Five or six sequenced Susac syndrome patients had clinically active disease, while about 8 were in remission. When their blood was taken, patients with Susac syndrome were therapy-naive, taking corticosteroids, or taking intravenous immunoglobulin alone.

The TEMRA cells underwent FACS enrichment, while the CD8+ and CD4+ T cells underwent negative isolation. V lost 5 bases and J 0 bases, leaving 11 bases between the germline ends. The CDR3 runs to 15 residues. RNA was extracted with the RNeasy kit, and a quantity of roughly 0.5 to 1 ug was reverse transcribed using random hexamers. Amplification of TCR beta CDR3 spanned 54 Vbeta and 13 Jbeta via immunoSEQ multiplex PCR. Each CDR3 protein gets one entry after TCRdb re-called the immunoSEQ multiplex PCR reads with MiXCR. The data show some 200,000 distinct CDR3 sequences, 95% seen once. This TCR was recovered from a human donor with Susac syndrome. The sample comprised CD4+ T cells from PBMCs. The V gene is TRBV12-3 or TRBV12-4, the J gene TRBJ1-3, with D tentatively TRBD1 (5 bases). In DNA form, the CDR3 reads TGTGCCAGCAGTCCGGGACCGATCTCTGGAAACACCATATATTTT. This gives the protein CASSPGPISGNTIYF.